These T cell receptor beta chains were read from a single sample in a study of T cell responses to AZD1222 COVID-19 vaccine. TCRdb keeps only in-frame clones here, not all; method: immunoSEQ multiplex PCR. Of some 120,000 clones listed, roughly 90% are singletons. The input for sequencing was peripheral blood, taken on day 0 of AZD1222 vaccination. The receptors stem from an adult in good health. The CDR3 runs from the conserved cysteine through the conserved F or W.

TRBV21-1	TRBJ1-2	CASDREPYTF
TRBV19	TRBJ1-5	CASSIVTVNQPQHF
TRBV19	TRBJ1-1	CASSIRVGHMNTEAFF
TRBV27	TRBJ1-2	CASSMGPRYGYTF
TRBV5-1	TRBJ2-7	CASSLSGAGGRSYEQYF
TRBV6-5	TRBJ1-6	CASSSGQSRSPLHF
TRBV12-3/TRBV12-4	TRBJ2-1	CASSFTGFGEQFF
TRBV7-9	TRBJ2-3	CASSSTGSWSTQYF
TRBV13	TRBJ2-3	CASSLTFPTSANGLHTDTQYF
TRBV2	TRBJ2-1	CASIRLAGGGEQFF
TRBV6-1	TRBJ2-7	CASSEGVGPGYEQYF
TRBV18	TRBJ2-3	CASSPWDFSTDTQYF
TRBV2	TRBJ2-5	CASSRGSGAQETQYF
TRBV4-1	TRBJ1-2	CASKGGPEALSGYTF
TRBV5-1	TRBJ1-4	CASSAGTASYEELFF
TRBV5-4	TRBJ1-1	CASSNGQGRSNFEAFF
TRBV6-5	TRBJ2-7	CASRKDRQLTYEQYF
TRBV30	TRBJ1-1	CAWSVGGAATEAFF